This record concerns one T cell receptor beta chain sequence. Profiling relied on immunoSEQ multiplex PCR, and the TCRdb table lists in-frame clones only, not all of them. The data hold 55,000 to 75,000 clones, with 70% to 90% observed a single time. The CDR3 totals 17 residues. These data come from a study of blood T cell repertoires in COVID-19. The material sequenced was peripheral blood. The source is a human donor with active COVID-19. The donor label of this sample is uncertain. The rearrangement joins TRBV21-1 to TRBJ2-2; the table gives TRBD2 as D, unverified against the DNA. TRBV21-1 is annotated as a pseudogene. The CDR3 protein is CASSKDPHYSNTGELFF. The DNA for the CDR3 is TGTGCCAGCAGCAAAGATCCGCACTACTCGAACACCGGGGAGCTGTTTTTT.